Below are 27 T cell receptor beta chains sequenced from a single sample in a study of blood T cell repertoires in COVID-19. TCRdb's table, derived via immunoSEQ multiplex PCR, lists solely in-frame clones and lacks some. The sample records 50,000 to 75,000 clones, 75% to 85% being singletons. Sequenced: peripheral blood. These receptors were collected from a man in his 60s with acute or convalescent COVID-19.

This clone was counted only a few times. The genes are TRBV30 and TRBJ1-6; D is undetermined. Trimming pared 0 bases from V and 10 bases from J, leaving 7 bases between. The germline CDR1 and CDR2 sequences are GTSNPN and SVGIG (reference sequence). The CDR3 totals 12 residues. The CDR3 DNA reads TGTGCCTGGAGTGTACTACCCTCACCCCTCCACTTT. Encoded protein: CAWSVLPSPLHF.

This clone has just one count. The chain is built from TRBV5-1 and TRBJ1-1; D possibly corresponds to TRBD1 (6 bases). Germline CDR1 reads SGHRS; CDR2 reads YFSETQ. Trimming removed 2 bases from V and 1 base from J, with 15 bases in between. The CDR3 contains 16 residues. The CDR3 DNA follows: TGCGCCAGCAGCTTACGATCAGGGGCCGCGAACACTGAAGCTTTCTTT. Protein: CASSLRSGAANTEAFF.

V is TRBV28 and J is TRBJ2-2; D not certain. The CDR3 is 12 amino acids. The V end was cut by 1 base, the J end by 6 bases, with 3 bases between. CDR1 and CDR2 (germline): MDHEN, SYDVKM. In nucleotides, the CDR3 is TGTGCCAGCAGTTTATCAGCCGGGGAGCTGTTTTTT. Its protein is CASSLSAGELFF.

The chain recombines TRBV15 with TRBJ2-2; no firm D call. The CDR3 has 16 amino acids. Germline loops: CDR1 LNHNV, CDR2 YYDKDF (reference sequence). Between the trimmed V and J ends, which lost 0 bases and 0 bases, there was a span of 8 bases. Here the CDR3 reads CATSREQPANTGELFF. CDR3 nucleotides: TGTGCCACCAGCAGAGAACAGCCGGCGAACACCGGGGAGCTGTTTTTT.

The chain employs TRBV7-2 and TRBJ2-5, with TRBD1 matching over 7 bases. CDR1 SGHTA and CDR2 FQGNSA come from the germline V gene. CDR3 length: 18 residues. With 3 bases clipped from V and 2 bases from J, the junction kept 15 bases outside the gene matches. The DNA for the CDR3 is TGTGCCAGCAGCTTTAAAGGGGGACAGTGGTTCACACAAGAGACCCAGTACTTC. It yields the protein CASSFKGGQWFTQETQYF. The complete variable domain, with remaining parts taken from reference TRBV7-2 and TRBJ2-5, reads GAGVSQSPSNKVTEKGKDVELRCDPISGHTALYWYRQSLGQGLEFLIYFQGNSAPDKSGLPSDRFSAERTGGSVSTLTIQRTQQEDSAVYLCASSFKGGQWFTQETQYFGPGTRLLVL.

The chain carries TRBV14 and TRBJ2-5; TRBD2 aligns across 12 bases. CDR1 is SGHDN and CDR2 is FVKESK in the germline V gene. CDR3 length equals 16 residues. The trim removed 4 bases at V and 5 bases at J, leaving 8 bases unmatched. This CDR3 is CASSLTSGGMRETQYF. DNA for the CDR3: TGTGCCAGCAGCCTTACTAGCGGGGGGATGAGGGAGACCCAGTACTTC.

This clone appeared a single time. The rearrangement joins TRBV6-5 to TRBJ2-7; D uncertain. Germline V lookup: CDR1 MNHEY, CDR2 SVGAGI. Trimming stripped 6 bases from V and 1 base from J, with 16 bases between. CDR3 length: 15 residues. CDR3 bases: TGTGCCAGCAGCTACGGCCCAAGAGGATCCTACGAGCAGTACTTC. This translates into CASSYGPRGSYEQYF.

The CDR3, as DNA: TGTGCCAGCAGTTCTCGGACAGGAAAAGAGACCCAGTACTTC. This encodes CASSSRTGKETQYF. The chain has TRBV27 and TRBJ2-5; 7 nucleotides line up with TRBD1. The CDR3 is made up of 14 amino acids. With V trimmed by 4 bases and J by 3 bases, 5 bases remained unmatched. CDR1 is MNHEY, CDR2 SMNVEV, per germline (reference sequence).

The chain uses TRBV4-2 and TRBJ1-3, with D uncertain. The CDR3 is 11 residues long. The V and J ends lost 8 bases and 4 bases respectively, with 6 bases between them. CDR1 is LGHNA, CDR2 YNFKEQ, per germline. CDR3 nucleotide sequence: TGTGCCAGCCGTGTAGGAAACACCATATATTTT. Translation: CASRVGNTIYF.

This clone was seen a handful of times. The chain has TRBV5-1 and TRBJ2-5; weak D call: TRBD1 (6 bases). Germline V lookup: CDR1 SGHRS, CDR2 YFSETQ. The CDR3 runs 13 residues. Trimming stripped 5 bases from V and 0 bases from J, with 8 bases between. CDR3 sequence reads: CASRPGDQETQYF. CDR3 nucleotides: TGCGCCAGCAGGCCAGGGGACCAAGAGACCCAGTACTTC.

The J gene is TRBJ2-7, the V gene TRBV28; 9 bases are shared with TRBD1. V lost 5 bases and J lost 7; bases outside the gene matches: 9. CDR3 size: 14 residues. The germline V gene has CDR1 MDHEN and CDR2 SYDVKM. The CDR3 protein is CASSPSGTGREQYF. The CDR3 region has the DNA TGTGCCAGCAGTCCCTCCGGGACAGGGCGGGAGCAGTACTTC.

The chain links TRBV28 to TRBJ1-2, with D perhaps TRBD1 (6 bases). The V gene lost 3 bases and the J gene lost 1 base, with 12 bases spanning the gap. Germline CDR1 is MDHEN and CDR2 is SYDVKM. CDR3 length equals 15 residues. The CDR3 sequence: CASSFPRGVNYGYTF. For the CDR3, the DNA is TGTGCCAGCAGTTTCCCCAGGGGCGTTAACTATGGCTACACCTTC.

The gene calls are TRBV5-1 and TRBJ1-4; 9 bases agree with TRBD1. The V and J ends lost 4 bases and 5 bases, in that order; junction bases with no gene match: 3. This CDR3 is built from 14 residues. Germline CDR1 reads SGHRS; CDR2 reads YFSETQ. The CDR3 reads CASSVTGGNEKLFF. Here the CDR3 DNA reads TGCGCCAGCAGCGTGACAGGGGGGAATGAAAAACTGTTTTTT.

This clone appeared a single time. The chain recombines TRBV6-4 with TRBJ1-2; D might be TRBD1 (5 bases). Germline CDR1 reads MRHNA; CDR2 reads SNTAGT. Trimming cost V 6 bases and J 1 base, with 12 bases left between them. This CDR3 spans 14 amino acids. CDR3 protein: CASRETAFNYGYTF. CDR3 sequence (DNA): TGTGCCAGCAGAGAGACAGCTTTTAACTATGGCTACACCTTC.

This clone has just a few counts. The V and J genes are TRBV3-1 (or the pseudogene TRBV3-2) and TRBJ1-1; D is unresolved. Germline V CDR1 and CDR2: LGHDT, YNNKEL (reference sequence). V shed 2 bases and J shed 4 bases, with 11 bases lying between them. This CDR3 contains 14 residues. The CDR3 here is CASSQPLLSTEAFF. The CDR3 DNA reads TGTGCCAGCAGCCAACCCCTCCTTAGCACTGAAGCTTTCTTT.

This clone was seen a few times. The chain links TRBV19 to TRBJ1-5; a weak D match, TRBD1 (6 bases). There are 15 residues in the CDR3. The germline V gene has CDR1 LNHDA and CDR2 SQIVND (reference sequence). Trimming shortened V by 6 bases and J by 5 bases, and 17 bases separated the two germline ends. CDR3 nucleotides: TGTGCCAGTAGCATTGGACAGTTATTATATCAGCCCCAGCATTTT. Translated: CASSIGQLLYQPQHF.

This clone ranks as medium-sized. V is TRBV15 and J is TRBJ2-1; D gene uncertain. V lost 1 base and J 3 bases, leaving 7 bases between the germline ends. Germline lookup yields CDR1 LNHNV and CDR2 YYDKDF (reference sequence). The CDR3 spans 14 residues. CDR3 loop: CATSRAHFYNEQFF. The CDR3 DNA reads TGTGCCACCAGCAGAGCGCACTTCTACAATGAGCAGTTCTTC.

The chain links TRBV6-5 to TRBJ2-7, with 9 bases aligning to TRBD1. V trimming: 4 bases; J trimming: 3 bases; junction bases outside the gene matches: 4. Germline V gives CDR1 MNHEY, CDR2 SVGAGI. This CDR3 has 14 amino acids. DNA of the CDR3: TGTGCCAGCAGTTTGGACAGGGGAAACTACGAGCAGTACTTC. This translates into CASSLDRGNYEQYF.

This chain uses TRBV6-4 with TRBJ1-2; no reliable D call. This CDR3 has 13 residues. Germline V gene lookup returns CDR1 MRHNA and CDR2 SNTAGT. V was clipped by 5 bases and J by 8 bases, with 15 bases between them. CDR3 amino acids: CASSPTGLEGYTF. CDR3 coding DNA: TGTGCCAGCAGTCCTACGGGTCTGGAGGGCTACACCTTC.

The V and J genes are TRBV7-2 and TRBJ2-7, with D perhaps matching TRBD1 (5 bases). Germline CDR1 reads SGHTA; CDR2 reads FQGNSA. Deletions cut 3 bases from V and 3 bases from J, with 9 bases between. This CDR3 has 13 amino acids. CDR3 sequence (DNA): TGTGCCAGCAGCTTTGGACAAATCTACGAGCAGTACTTC. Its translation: CASSFGQIYEQYF.

The CDR3 sequence: CASRLTGGGYTF. CDR3 DNA sequence: TGTGCCAGCAGACTGACAGGGGGAGGCTACACCTTC. The rearrangement links TRBV28 to TRBJ1-2; the match to TRBD1 covers 9 bases. After removal of 6 bases from V and 8 bases from J, the junction contained 4 bases not matched to a gene. Germline loops: CDR1 MDHEN, CDR2 SYDVKM. This CDR3 contains 12 residues.

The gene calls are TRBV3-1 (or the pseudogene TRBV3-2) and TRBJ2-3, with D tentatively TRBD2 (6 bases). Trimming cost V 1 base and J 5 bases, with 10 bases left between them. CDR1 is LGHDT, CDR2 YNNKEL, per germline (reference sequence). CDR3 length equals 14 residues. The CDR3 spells CASSQAGVKDTQYF. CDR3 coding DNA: TGTGCCAGCAGCCAAGCGGGGGTTAAAGATACGCAGTATTTT.

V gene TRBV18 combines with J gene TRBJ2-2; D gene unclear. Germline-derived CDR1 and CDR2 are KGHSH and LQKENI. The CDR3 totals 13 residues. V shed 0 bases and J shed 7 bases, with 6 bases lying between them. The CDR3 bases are TGTGCCAGCTCACCACCGTTTAGCGGGGAGCTGTTTTTT. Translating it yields CASSPPFSGELFF.

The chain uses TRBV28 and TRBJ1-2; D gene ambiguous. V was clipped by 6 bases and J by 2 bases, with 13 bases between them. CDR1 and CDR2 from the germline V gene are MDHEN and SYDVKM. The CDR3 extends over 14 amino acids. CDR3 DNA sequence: TGTGCCAGCAGCCGAGGAGGGTCGAACTATGGCTACACCTTC. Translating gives CASSRGGSNYGYTF.

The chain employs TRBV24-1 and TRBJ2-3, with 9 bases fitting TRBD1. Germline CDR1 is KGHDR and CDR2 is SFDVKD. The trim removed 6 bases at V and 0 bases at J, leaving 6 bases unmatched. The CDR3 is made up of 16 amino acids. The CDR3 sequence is CATSHGGTGSTDTQYF. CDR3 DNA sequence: TGTGCCACCAGTCATGGAGGGACAGGGAGCACAGATACGCAGTATTTT.

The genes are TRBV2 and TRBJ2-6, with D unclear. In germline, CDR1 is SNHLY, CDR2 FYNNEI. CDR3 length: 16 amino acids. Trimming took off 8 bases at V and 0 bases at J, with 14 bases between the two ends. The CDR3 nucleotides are TGTGCCAGCGGCGGTGAGGTTCTCTCTGGGGCCAACGTCCTGACTTTC. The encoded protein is CASGGEVLSGANVLTF. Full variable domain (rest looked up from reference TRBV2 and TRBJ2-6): EPEVTQTPSHQVTQMGQEVILRCVPISNHLYFYWYRQILGQKVEFLVSFYNNEISEKSEIFDDQFSVERPDGSNFTLKIRSTKLEDSAMYFCASGGEVLSGANVLTFGAGSRLTVL.

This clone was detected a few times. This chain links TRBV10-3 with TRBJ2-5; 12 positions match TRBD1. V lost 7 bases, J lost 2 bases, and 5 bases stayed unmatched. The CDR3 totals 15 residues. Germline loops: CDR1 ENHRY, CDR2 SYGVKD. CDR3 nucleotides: TGTGCCATCAAACCGGGACAGGGGGCTCAAGAGACCCAGTACTTC. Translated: CAIKPGQGAQETQYF.